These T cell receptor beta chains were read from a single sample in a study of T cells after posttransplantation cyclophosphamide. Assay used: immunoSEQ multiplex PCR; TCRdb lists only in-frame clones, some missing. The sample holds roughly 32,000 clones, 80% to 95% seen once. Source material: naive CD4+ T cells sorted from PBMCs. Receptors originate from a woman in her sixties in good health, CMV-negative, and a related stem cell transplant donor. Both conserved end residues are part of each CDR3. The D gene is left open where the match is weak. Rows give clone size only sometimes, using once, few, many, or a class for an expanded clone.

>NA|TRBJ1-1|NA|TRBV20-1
CSAWNTEAFF
TGCAGTGCCTGGAACACTGAAGCTTTCTTT
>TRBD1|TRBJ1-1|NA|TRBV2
CASRTGTANTEAFF
TGTGCCAGCAGGACTGGGACAGCGAACACTGAAGCTTTCTTT
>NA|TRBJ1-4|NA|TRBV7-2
CASTPRGGRTNEKLFF
TGTGCCAGCACCCCGAGGGGGGGGCGAACCAATGAAAAACTGTTTTTT
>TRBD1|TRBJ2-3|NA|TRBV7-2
CASSISGSGGDTQYF
TGTGCCAGCAGCATATCGGGCTCAGGGGGAGATACGCAGTATTTT
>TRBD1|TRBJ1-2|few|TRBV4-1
CASSQQADRGYGYTF
TGCGCCAGCAGCCAGCAAGCGGACAGGGGATATGGCTACACCTTC
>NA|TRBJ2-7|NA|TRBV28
CASSLWSARPYEQYF
TGTGCCAGCAGTTTATGGTCGGCTAGACCCTACGAGCAGTACTTC
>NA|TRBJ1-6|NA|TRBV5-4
CASSFSRDNSPLHF
TGTGCCAGCAGCTTTTCCAGGGATAATTCACCCCTCCACTTT
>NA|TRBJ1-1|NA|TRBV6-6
CASSYSRWGDTEAFF
TGTGCCAGCAGTTACTCGAGGTGGGGGGATACTGAAGCTTTCTTT
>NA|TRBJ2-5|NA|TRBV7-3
CASSSGWEKTQYF
TGTGCCAGCAGCTCAGGTTGGGAGAAGACCCAGTACTTC
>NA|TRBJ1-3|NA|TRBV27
CASSLEGRLSGNTIYF
TGTGCCAGCAGTTTGGAGGGGAGGCTCTCTGGAAACACCATATATTTT
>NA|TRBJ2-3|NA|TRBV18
CASSHRTDTDTQYF
TGTGCCAGCTCCCATAGGACAGACACAGATACGCAGTATTTT
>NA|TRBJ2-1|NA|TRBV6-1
CASRGDTYNEQFF
TGTGCCAGCAGGGGTGACACTTACAATGAGCAGTTCTTC
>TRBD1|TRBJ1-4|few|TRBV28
CASSSPRTGDGEKLFF
TGTGCCAGCAGTTCCCCTAGGACAGGGGACGGTGAAAAACTGTTTTTT
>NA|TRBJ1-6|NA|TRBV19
CASSIAGALNSPLHF
TGTGCCAGTAGTATAGCCGGAGCGCTAAATTCACCCCTCCACTTT
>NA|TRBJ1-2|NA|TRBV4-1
CASSQVGQLGYGYTF
TGCGCCAGCAGCCAAGTGGGGCAGCTGGGATATGGCTACACCTTC
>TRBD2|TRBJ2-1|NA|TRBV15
CATCGSGNEQFF
TGTGCCACTTGCGGGAGTGGGAATGAGCAGTTCTTC
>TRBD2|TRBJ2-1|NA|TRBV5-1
CASSLAGTSGYNEQFF
TGCGCCAGCAGCTTGGCCGGGACTAGCGGATACAATGAGCAGTTCTTC
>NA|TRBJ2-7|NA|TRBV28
CASSLGGMGSEQYF
TGTGCCAGCAGTTTGGGGGGTATGGGTAGCGAGCAGTACTTC
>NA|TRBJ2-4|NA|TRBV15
CATSPGAGKNIQYF
TGTGCCACCAGCCCCGGGGCGGGAAAAAACATTCAGTACTTC
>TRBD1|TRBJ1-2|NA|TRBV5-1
CASSSDTGGYYGYTF
TGCGCCAGCAGCAGCGACACAGGGGGCTACTATGGCTACACCTTC
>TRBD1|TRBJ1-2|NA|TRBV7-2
CASSSTGYGYTF
TGTGCCAGCAGCTCGACAGGGTATGGCTACACCTTC
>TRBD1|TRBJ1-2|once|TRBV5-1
CASSLGTGNGYTF
TGCGCCAGCAGCTTAGGGACAGGGAATGGCTACACCTTC
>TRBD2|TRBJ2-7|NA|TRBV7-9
CASSLGTSGPYEQYF
TGTGCCAGCAGCTTAGGGACTAGCGGCCCCTACGAGCAGTACTTC
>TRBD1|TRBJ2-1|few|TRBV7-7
CASSQTGTGFSEQFF
TGTGCCAGCAGCCAAACCGGGACAGGGTTTAGCGAGCAGTTCTTC
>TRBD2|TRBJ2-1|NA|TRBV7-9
CASIPGGFF
TGTGCCAGCATCCCGGGGGGGTTCTTC
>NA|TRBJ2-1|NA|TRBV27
CASSPPQGYNEQFF
TGTGCCAGCAGTCCACCACAGGGCTACAATGAGCAGTTCTTC
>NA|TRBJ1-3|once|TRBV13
CASSPTGKGNTIYF
TGTGCCAGCAGCCCTACAGGGAAAGGAAACACCATATATTTT
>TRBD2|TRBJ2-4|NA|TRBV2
CASSELAGLITNIQYF
TGTGCCAGCAGTGAATTGGCGGGACTAATCACAAACATTCAGTACTTC
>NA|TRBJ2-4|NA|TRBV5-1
CASSLDRRSVVGDGNLAKNIQYF
TGCGCCAGCAGCTTGGATCGTAGGTCCGTGGTCGGTGACGGGAACCTAGCCAAAAACATTCAGTACTTC
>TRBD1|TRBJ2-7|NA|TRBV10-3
CAISPGTGGDQYF
TGTGCCATCAGCCCCGGGACAGGGGGCGATCAGTACTTC
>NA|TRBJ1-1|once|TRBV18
CASSYGGINTEAFF
TGTGCCAGCTCGTACGGGGGGATTAACACTGAAGCTTTCTTT
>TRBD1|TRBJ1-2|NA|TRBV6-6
CASSSSTGGTGGYTF
TGTGCCAGCAGTTCGTCTACAGGGGGTACTGGCGGCTACACCTTC
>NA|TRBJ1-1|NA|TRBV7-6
CASSLAPGDTEAFF
TGTGCCAGCAGCTTAGCTCCAGGGGACACTGAAGCTTTCTTT
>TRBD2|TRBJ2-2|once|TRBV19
CATLGGGAVMTGELFF
TGTGCCACCCTGGGCGGGGGGGCGGTAATGACCGGGGAGCTGTTTTTT
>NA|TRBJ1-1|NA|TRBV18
CASSPGLGNTEAFF
TGTGCCAGCTCACCAGGACTCGGCAACACTGAAGCTTTCTTT
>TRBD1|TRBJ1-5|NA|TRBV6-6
CASSPGTGGRNQPQHF
TGTGCCAGCAGCCCCGGGACAGGGGGTCGCAATCAGCCCCAGCATTTT
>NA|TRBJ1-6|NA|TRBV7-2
CASVSTGHNSPLHF
TGTGCCAGCGTTTCTACAGGGCATAATTCCCCCCTCCACTTT
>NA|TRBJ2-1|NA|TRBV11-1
CASSLAISDYNEQFF
TGTGCCAGCAGCTTAGCGATCAGCGACTACAATGAGCAGTTCTTC